This T cell receptor beta chain was sequenced in a study of human thymus T cells. Regarding the study as a whole: Apparent skewing of V and J gene usage characterized both thymic and blood repertoires.

As to this clone: The target antigen is unknown.

This CDR3 region has 15 residues. V dropped 3 bases and J dropped 5 bases, with 14 bases sitting between them. From germline, CDR1 is SGDLS and CDR2 YYNGEE. Resected material from corrective heart surgery provided the thymus tissue analysed. Generated by immunoSEQ multiplex PCR, the TCRdb table keeps only in-frame clones and is missing some. The sample comprises about 78,000 clones, 96% of which are singletons, and roughly 0.031% rests with the top ten. The genes are TRBV9 and TRBJ1-4; D is possibly TRBD1 (6 bases). This TCR was sampled from a boy under three years old with a congenital heart defect but otherwise immunologically healthy. Material for sequencing was thymus tissue. CDR3 in DNA: TGTGCCAGCAGCGCGGGATTGGACAGCAATGAAAAACTGTTTTTT. Translation gives CASSAGLDSNEKLFF.